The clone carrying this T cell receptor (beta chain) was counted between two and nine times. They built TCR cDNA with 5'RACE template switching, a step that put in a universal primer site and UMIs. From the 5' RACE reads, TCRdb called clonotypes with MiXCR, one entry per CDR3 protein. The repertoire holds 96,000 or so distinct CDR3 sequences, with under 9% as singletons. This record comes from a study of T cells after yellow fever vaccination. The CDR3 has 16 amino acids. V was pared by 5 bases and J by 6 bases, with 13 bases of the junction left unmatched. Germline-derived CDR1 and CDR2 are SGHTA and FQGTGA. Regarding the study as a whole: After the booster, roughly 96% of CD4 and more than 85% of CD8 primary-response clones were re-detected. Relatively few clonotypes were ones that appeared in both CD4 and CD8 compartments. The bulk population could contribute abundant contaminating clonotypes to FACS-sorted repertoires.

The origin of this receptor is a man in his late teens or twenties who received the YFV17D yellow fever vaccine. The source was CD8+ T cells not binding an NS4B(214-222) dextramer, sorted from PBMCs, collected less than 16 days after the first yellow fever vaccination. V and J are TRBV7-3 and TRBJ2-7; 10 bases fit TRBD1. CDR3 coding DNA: TGTGCCAGCAGCCCTACCCCCGGGACAGGGGCCCTCGAGCAGTACTTC. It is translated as CASSPTPGTGALEQYF.